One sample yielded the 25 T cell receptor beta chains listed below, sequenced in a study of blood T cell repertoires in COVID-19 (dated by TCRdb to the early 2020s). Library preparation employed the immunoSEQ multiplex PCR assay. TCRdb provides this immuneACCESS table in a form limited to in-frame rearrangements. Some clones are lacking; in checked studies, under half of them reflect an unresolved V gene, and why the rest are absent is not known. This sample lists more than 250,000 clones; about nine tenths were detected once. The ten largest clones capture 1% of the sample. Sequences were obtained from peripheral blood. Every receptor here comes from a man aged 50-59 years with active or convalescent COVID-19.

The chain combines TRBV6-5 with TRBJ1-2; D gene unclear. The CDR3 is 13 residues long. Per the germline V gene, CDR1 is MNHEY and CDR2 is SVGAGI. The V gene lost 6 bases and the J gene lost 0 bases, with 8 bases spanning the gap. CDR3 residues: CASRVTANYGYTF. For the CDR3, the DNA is TGTGCCAGCAGAGTGACTGCTAACTATGGCTACACCTTC.

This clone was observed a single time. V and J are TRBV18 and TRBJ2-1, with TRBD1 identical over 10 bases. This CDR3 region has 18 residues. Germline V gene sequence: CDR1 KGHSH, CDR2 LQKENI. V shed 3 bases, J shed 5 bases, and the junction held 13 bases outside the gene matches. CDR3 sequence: CASSPYNVGTGVHNEQFF. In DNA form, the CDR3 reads TGTGCCAGCTCACCTTACAACGTCGGGACAGGGGTTCACAATGAGCAGTTCTTC.

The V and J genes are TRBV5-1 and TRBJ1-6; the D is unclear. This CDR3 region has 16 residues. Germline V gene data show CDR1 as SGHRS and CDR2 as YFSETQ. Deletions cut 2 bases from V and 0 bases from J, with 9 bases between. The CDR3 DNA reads TGCGCCAGCAGCTTTCTCCGGAGCTCCTATAATTCACCCCTCCACTTT. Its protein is CASSFLRSSYNSPLHF. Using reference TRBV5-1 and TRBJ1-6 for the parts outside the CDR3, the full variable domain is KAGVTQTPRYLIKTRGQQVTLSCSPISGHRSVSWYQQTPGQGLQFLFEYFSETQRNKGNFPGRFSGRQFSNSRSEMNVSTLELGDSALYLCASSFLRSSYNSPLHFGNGTRLTVT.

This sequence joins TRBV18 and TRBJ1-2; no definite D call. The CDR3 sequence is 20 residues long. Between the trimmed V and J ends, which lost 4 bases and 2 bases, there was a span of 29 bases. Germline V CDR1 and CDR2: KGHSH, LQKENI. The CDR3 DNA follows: TGTGCCAGCTCACGGGCGCATTCCGCTCACGGCAGCAACAAAAACTATGGCTACACCTTC. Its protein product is CASSRAHSAHGSNKNYGYTF.

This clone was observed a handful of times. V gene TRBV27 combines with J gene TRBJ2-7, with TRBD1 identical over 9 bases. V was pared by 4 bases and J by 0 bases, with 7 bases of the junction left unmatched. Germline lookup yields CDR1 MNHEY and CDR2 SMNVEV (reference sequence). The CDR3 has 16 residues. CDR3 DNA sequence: TGTGCCAGCAGTTCCTCGGACAGGGGTTTCTCCTACGAGCAGTACTTC. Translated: CASSSSDRGFSYEQYF.

CDR3 residues: CAWSGLGIQVSYTF. DNA of the CDR3: TGTGCCTGGAGTGGTTTGGGCATTCAAGTAAGCTACACCTTC. The genes are TRBV30 and TRBJ1-2, with D uncertain. The germline V gene has CDR1 GTSNPN and CDR2 SVGIG (reference sequence). The CDR3 is 14 residues long. Trimming took 1 base from V and 9 from J, leaving 18 bases between them.

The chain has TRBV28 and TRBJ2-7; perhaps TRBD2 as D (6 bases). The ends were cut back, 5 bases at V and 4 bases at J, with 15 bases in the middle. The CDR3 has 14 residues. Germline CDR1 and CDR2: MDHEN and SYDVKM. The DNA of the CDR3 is TGTGCCAGCAGTAGAGGAGGGGCTGGTTACGAGCAGTACTTC. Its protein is CASSRGGAGYEQYF.

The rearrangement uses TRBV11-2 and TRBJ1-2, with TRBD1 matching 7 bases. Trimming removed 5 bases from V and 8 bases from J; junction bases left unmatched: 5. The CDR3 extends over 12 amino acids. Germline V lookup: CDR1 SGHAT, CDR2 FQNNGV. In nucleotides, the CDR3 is TGTGCCAGCAGCCTAACAGGGGTAGGCTACACCTTC. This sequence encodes CASSLTGVGYTF.

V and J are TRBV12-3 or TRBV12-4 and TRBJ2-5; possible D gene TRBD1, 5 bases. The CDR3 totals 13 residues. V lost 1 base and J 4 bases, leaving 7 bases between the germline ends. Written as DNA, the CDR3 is TGTGCCAGCAGTTTAGTAGGGGCAGAGACCCAGTACTTC. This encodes CASSLVGAETQYF.

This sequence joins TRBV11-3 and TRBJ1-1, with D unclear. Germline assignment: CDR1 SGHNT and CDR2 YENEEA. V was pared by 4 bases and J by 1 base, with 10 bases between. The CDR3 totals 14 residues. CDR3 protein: CASSSDGPNTEAFF. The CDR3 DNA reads TGTGCCAGCAGCTCCGATGGGCCGAACACTGAAGCTTTCTTT.

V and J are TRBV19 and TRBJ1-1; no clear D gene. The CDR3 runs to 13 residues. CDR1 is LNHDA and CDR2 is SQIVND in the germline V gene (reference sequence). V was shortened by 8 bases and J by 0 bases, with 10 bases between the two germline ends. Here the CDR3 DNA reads TGTGCCAGTTCTGCGGCTATGAACACTGAAGCTTTCTTT. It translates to CASSAAMNTEAFF.

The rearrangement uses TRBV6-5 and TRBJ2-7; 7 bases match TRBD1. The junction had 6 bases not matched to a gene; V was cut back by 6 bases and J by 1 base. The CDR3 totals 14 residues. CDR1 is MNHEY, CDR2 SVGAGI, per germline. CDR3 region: CASRRRDSSYEQYF. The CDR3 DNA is TGTGCCAGCAGGCGAAGGGACAGTTCCTACGAGCAGTACTTC.

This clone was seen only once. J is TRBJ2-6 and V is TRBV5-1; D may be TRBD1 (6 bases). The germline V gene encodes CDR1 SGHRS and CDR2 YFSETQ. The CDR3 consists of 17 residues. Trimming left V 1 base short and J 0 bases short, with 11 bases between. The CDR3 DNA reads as TGCGCCAGCAGCTTGAAGGTGGGGGCCTCTGGGGCCAACGTCCTGACTTTC. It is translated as CASSLKVGASGANVLTF.

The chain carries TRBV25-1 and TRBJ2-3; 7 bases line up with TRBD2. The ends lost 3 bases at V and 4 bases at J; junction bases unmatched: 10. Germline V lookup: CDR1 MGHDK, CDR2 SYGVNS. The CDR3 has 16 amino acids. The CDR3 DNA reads TGTGCCAGCAGTGAGCCCCTCGGGGGAGGGCCAGATACGCAGTATTTT. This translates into CASSEPLGGGPDTQYF. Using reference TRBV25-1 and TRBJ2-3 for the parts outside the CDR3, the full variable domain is EADIYQTPRYLVIGTGKKITLECSQTMGHDKMYWYQQDPGMELHLIHYSYGVNSTEKGDLSSESTVSRIRTEHFPLTLESARPSHTSQYLCASSEPLGGGPDTQYFGPGTRLTVL.

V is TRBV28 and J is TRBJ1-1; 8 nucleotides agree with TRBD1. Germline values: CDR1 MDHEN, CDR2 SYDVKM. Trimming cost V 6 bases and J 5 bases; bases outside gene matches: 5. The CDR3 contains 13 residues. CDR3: CASRTGELTEAFF. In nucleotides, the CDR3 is TGTGCCAGCAGGACAGGGGAACTTACTGAAGCTTTCTTT.

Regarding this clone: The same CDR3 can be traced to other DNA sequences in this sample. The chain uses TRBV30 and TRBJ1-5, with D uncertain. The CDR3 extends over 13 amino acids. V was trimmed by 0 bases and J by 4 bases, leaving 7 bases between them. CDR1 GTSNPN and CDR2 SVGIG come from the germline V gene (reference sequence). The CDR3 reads CAWSVGVNQPQHF. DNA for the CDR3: TGTGCCTGGAGTGTCGGAGTAAATCAGCCCCAGCATTTT.

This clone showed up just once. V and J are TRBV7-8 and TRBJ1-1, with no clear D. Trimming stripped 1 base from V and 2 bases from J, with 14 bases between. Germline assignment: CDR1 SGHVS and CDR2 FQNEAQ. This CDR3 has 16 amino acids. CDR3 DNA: TGTGCCAGCAGCTTAGGTCGCCAGGCGATAAACACTGAAGCTTTCTTT. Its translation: CASSLGRQAINTEAFF. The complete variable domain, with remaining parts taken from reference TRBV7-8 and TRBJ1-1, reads GAGVSQSPRYKVAKRGQDVALRCDPISGHVSLFWYQQALGQGPEFLTYFQNEAQLDKSGLPSDRFFAERPEGSVSTLKIQRTQQEDSAVYLCASSLGRQAINTEAFFGQGTRLTVV.

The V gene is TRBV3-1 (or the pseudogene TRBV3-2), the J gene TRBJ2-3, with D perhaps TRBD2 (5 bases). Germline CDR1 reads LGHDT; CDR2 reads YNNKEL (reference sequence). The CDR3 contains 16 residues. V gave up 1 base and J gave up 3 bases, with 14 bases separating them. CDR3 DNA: TGTGCCAGCAGCCAAGGGGTTGCGGGCCGGACAGATACGCAGTATTTT. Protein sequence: CASSQGVAGRTDTQYF.

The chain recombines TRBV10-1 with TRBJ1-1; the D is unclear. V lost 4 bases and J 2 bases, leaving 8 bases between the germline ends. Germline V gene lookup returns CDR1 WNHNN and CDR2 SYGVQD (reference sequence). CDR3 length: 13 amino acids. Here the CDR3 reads CASSVEGNTEAFF. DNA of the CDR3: TGCGCCAGCAGTGTAGAGGGAAACACTGAAGCTTTCTTT.

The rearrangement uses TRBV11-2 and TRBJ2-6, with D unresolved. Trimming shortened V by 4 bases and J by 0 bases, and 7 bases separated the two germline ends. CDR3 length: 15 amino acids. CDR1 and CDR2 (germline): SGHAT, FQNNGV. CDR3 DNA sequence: TGTGCCAGCAGCTCACTAAGCTCTGGGGCCAACGTCCTGACTTTC. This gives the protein CASSSLSSGANVLTF.

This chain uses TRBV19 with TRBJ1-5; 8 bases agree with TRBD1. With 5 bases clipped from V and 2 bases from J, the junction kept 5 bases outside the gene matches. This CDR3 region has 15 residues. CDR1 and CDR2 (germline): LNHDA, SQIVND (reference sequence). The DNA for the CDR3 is TGTGCCAGTAGTGTGGACAGGGAGGGCAATCAGCCCCAGCATTTT. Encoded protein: CASSVDREGNQPQHF. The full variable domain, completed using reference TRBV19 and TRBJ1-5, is DGGITQSPKYLFRKEGQNVTLSCEQNLNHDAMYWYRQDPGQGLRLIYYSQIVNDFQKGDIAEGYSVSREKKESFPLTVTSAQKNPTAFYLCASSVDREGNQPQHFGDGTRLSIL.

CDR3 DNA sequence: TGCGCCAGCAGCCCTAGGACAGGGGCCCACGAGCAGTACTTC. Its protein is CASSPRTGAHEQYF. The genes are TRBV5-1 and TRBJ2-7, with 9 bases lining up with TRBD1. The V segment lost 4 bases and the J segment 5 bases; nucleotides outside the gene matches: 7. CDR1 and CDR2 (germline): SGHRS, YFSETQ. This CDR3 contains 14 residues.

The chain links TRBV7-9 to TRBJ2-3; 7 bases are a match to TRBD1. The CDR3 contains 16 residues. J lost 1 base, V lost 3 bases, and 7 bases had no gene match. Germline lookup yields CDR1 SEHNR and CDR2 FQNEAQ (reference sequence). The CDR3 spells CASSFSRGLGTDTQYF. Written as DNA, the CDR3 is TGTGCCAGCAGCTTTAGTAGGGGGCTAGGCACAGATACGCAGTATTTT.

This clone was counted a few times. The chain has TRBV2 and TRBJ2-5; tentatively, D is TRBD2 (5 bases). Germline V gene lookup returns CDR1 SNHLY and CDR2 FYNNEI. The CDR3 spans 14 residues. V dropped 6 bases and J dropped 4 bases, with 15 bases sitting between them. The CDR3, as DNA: TGTGCCAGCAGGCGACAAGGAGAGGGAGAGACCCAGTACTTC. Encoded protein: CASRRQGEGETQYF.

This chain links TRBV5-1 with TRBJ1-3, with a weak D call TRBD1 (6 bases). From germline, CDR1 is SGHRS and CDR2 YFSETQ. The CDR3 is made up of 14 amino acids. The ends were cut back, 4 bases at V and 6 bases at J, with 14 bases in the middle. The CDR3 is CASSPGQDLNTIYF. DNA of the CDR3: TGCGCCAGCAGCCCGGGACAAGACTTAAACACCATATATTTT.